The entry below describes one T cell receptor beta chain. As yet, its antigen is unknown. TCRdb independently ran MiXCR on the reads; one entry per CDR3 protein. The sample has 400,000 to 600,000 distinct CDR3 sequences, more than 40% seen once. The sample is drawn from a study of T cell repertoires in cytomegalovirus infection. Study-wide background: Based on public TCR beta signatures, there were indications of CMV infection and of a matching HLA type.

Trimming took off 5 bases at V and 0 bases at J, with 20 bases between the two ends. The CDR3 totals 17 residues. CDR1 and CDR2 (germline): LGHNA, YNFKEQ. Notes on the study in general: Dominating the ex vivo response were TCR beta clonotypes that were CMV-specific and HLA-C-restricted.

The rearrangement uses TRBV4-2 and TRBJ2-7, with a possible D match to TRBD1 (6 bases). The TCR was taken from a human donor in good health (CMV status not recorded). Some clones in this sample may be carry-over from other donors' samples. Material: cultured PBMCs, obtained from culture after CMV antigen stimulation. This chain's CDR3 is CASSVLPLGQSSYEQYF. DNA for the CDR3: TGTGCCAGCAGCGTACTACCTCTCGGACAGAGCTCCTACGAGCAGTACTTC.